This entry features one T cell receptor (beta chain) sequence. This sample stems from a study of human T cells and chemical hapten exposure. Whole-study context: The upper back received 0.01% DPC by patch testing, with results read at 6 days. Per-sample variation in TCR yield stemmed mainly from small pooled library volume differences.

Via MiXCR, TCRdb re-called the RACE reads, giving one row per CDR3 protein. The table includes roughly 74,000 distinct CDR3 sequences, around 30% detected once. From germline, CDR1 is GTSNPN and CDR2 SVGIG (reference sequence). V was cut by 0 bases and J by 3 bases, with 2 bases left in between. The length of the CDR3 is 11 residues. Time point here: patch test 1, 2 weeks after DPC sensitization. Described treatment: therapeutic diphenylcyclopropenone sensitization with weekly scalp DPC. Blood collection took place prior to placing each patch test. The study enrolled 18 to 70-year-old alopecia patients suitable for DPC.

The sequencing here drew on whole blood, taken in connection with sensitization to the hapten diphenylcyclopropenone (DPC). This clonotype was sampled from a man in his forties with alopecia areata. Some clones in this sample may be carry-over from other donors' samples. The V and J genes are TRBV30 and TRBJ2-5; no reliable D call. This chain's CDR3 is CAWSVKETQYF. The CDR3 coding sequence is TGTGCCTGGAGTGTAAAAGAGACCCAGTACTTC.